This record concerns one T cell receptor beta chain sequence. Its antigen is undetermined. The data were obtained in a study of T-cell memory formation after mild COVID-19. Overall study results and limits: Nothing confirmed that second-wave clones peaking on day 37 were specific for SARS-CoV-2. Of the contracting clones, CD4+ ones lay mainly in CM and EM, and CD8+ ones in EMRA.

With 6 bases removed from V and 5 bases from J, the gap between germline ends came to 19 bases. Germline V gene sequence: CDR1 SGHAT, CDR2 FQNNGV. The CDR3 is 15 residues long. Each CDR3 protein is one row after TCRdb ran MiXCR on the 5' RACE reads. The repertoire has tens of thousands of distinct CDR3 sequences, 9.5% of them found once; the top ten carry 1.2%. The rearrangement links TRBV11-2 to TRBJ2-5, with D possibly matching TRBD2 (8 bases). Sequencing was carried out using PBMCs or a T cell subset sorted from them (not recorded which). The receptor was derived from a man between 18 and 29 years old who had mild COVID-19 (a few samples of this study predate the infection). Cell type and time point are not known. CDR3 amino acids: CASRDNRGGGETQYF. The CDR3 bases are TGTGCCAGCAGAGATAACAGGGGCGGGGGGGAGACCCAGTACTTC.